This is a list of T cell receptor beta chains from one sample in a study of T cell responses to AZD1222 COVID-19 vaccine. This table comes from immunoSEQ multiplex PCR, and its TCRdb copy is limited to in-frame clones, with some not included. The repertoire holds roughly 140,000 clones, about 92% seen once, with approximately 3.4% in the top ten. The sequencing here drew on peripheral blood, taken 28 days after the second AZD1222 dose. These receptors were obtained from an adult who received the AZD1222 COVID-19 vaccine. CDR3s include the opening cysteine and the closing phenylalanine or tryptophan. The order of the fields is V gene, D gene, clone size, J gene, CDR3 protein, CDR3 DNA. A D gene is named only where the DNA matches it firmly. Clone size is shown for a subset of rows, as once, few, many or a class of expanded clone.

TRBV10-3,NA,NA,TRBJ1-2,CAIRNSGEPGYTF,TGTGCCATCAGGAATTCCGGGGAGCCGGGCTACACCTTC
TRBV5-8,TRBD1,NA,TRBJ1-1,CASSFSGGGSEAFF,TGTGCCAGCAGCTTCTCAGGGGGCGGGTCTGAAGCTTTCTTT
TRBV15,TRBD1,NA,TRBJ2-1,CATSTNEGQGPNEQFF,TGTGCCACCAGCACCAATGAGGGACAGGGCCCGAATGAGCAGTTCTTC
TRBV10-2,NA,NA,TRBJ1-4,CASSESGGWGEKLFF,TGCGCCAGCAGTGAGTCGGGCGGCTGGGGTGAAAAACTGTTTTTT
TRBV4-3,TRBD2,NA,TRBJ2-7,CASSQGLASSYEQYF,TGCGCCAGCAGCCAAGGACTAGCGTCTTCCTACGAGCAGTACTTC
TRBV28,NA,NA,TRBJ2-3,CASSLGSGGLVGTQYF,TGTGCCAGCAGTTTAGGATCTGGCGGCCTTGTAGGTACGCAGTATTTT
TRBV5-5,NA,NA,TRBJ1-1,CASSLGARVSASTEAFF,TGTGCCAGCAGCTTGGGGGCCAGGGTATCAGCGTCGACTGAAGCTTTCTTT
TRBV19,NA,NA,TRBJ2-3,CASSIEGGGSDTQYF,TGTGCCAGTAGTATAGAGGGGGGGGGCTCAGATACGCAGTATTTT
TRBV30,TRBD1,NA,TRBJ2-7,CAWTPIIRGPYEQYF,TGTGCCTGGACCCCAATAATCAGGGGGCCCTACGAGCAGTACTTC
TRBV4-1,NA,NA,TRBJ2-7,CASSQSPGMVYEQYF,TGCGCCAGCAGCCAATCTCCAGGGATGGTTTACGAGCAGTACTTC
TRBV21-1,NA,NA,TRBJ2-1,CASRWGQVPRDLGNEQFF,TGTGCCAGCAGGTGGGGGCAAGTCCCCCGAGATCTTGGCAATGAGCAGTTCTTC
TRBV19,NA,NA,TRBJ1-5,CASSIGTDSYDQPQHF,TGTGCCAGTAGTATCGGGACGGATTCTTATGATCAGCCCCAGCATTTT
TRBV30,NA,NA,TRBJ1-1,CAWTVVRNTEAFF,TGTGCCTGGACGGTGGTTCGAAACACTGAAGCTTTCTTT
TRBV19,NA,NA,TRBJ2-1,CASSIVLANNEQFF,TGTGCCAGTAGTATAGTTCTGGCGAACAATGAGCAGTTCTTC
TRBV2,NA,once,TRBJ1-6,CASSKIAGQSSYNSPLHF,TGTGCCAGCAGTAAAATAGCAGGACAGAGCTCCTATAATTCACCCCTCCACTTT
TRBV27,NA,NA,TRBJ2-1,CASSLSSGSRGEQFF,TGTGCCAGCAGTTTAAGTAGCGGAAGCAGGGGTGAGCAGTTCTTC
TRBV7-2,NA,NA,TRBJ1-1,CASSLNRVNTEAFF,TGTGCCAGCAGCTTAAACAGGGTGAACACTGAAGCTTTCTTT
TRBV28,NA,NA,TRBJ2-7,CASSFARAGAYEQYF,TGTGCCAGCAGCTTCGCCCGGGCAGGGGCCTACGAGCAGTACTTC
TRBV18,NA,NA,TRBJ1-2,CASSPGPANYGYTF,TGTGCCAGCTCACCCGGGCCTGCTAACTATGGCTACACCTTC
TRBV6-5,NA,NA,TRBJ1-1,CASRPRQVISTEAFF,TGTGCCAGCAGACCCCGACAGGTAATTAGCACTGAAGCTTTCTTT
TRBV6-5,TRBD1,NA,TRBJ2-1,CASSNPGQGYNEQFF,TGTGCCAGCAGTAACCCGGGACAGGGCTACAATGAGCAGTTCTTC
TRBV18,NA,once,TRBJ2-3,CASSPARPTYTDTQYF,TGTGCCAGCTCACCAGCGCGGCCGACATACACAGATACGCAGTATTTT
TRBV19,TRBD2,NA,TRBJ2-7,CASSTTSGRTEQYF,TGTGCCAGTAGTACGACTAGCGGGAGGACCGAGCAGTACTTC
TRBV6-5,NA,NA,TRBJ2-1,CASSYSILPNEQFF,TGTGCCAGCAGTTACTCGATATTACCCAATGAGCAGTTCTTC
TRBV6-5,NA,NA,TRBJ2-7,CASSYALWGPYEQYF,TGTGCCAGCAGTTATGCCCTTTGGGGACCCTACGAGCAGTACTTC
TRBV7-2,TRBD1,NA,TRBJ2-7,CASSLKSSGGYEQYF,TGTGCCAGCAGCTTAAAGTCTTCAGGGGGCTACGAGCAGTACTTC
TRBV28,NA,NA,TRBJ1-1,CASSQRTAEAFF,TGTGCCAGCAGCCAAAGGACAGCTGAAGCTTTCTTT
TRBV30,NA,NA,TRBJ1-1,CAWDLGQQNTEAFF,TGTGCCTGGGATTTAGGGCAGCAGAACACTGAAGCTTTCTTT
TRBV28,TRBD1,NA,TRBJ1-6,CASSLSPGQDNSPLHF,TGTGCCAGCAGTTTATCACCGGGACAGGATAATTCACCCCTCCACTTT
TRBV29-1,NA,NA,TRBJ1-2,CSALNYGYTF,TGCAGCGCCCTTAACTATGGCTACACCTTC
TRBV10-1,NA,few,TRBJ1-4,CASSDGKGGKLFF,TGCGCCAGCAGTGACGGAAAAGGAGGAAAACTGTTTTTT
TRBV27,NA,NA,TRBJ2-1,CASRESNNEQFF,TGTGCCAGCCGGGAATCTAACAATGAGCAGTTCTTC
TRBV28,TRBD1,once,TRBJ1-1,CASSLAGGFGEAFF,TGTGCCAGCAGTTTGGCAGGGGGCTTCGGTGAAGCTTTCTTT
TRBV6-5,NA,once,TRBJ1-5,CASSYHNQPQHF,TGTGCCAGCAGTTACCACAATCAGCCCCAGCATTTT
TRBV19,NA,NA,TRBJ2-1,CASSIQGGTTISSYNEQFF,TGTGCCAGTAGTATACAGGGGGGTACGACAATAAGCTCCTACAATGAGCAGTTCTTC
TRBV27,TRBD2,NA,TRBJ2-7,CASTRTSGTYEQYF,TGTGCCAGCACACGGACTAGCGGGACCTACGAGCAGTACTTC
TRBV7-9,NA,NA,TRBJ2-1,CASSLILVVENNEQFF,TGTGCCAGCAGCTTAATCTTAGTGGTGGAAAACAATGAGCAGTTCTTC
TRBV2,TRBD1,few,TRBJ1-1,CASSVTGTNTEAFF,TGTGCCAGCAGTGTGACAGGGACGAACACTGAAGCTTTCTTT
TRBV29-1,NA,NA,TRBJ2-1,CSVELLEEQFF,TGCAGCGTTGAGTTGCTGGAGGAGCAGTTCTTC
TRBV27,NA,NA,TRBJ2-2,CASSPLASTGELFF,TGTGCCAGCAGCCCCCTAGCTTCCACCGGGGAGCTGTTTTTT
TRBV7-2,TRBD1,NA,TRBJ1-5,CASSLLQGGDSQPQHF,TGTGCCAGCAGCTTACTCCAGGGGGGGGATAGTCAGCCCCAGCATTTT
TRBV5-4,TRBD1,NA,TRBJ2-2,CASSNPGQGSGELFF,TGTGCCAGCAGCAACCCGGGACAGGGGTCCGGGGAGCTGTTTTTT